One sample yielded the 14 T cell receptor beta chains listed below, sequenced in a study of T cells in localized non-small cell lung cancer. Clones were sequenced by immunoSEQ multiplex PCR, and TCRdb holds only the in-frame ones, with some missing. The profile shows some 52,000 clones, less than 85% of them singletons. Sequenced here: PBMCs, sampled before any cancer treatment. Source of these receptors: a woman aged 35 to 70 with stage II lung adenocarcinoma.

The CDR3 DNA sequence: TGTGCCAGTAGTCGTTTTGCGCCTCAGATATCGAACACCGGGGAGCTGTTTTTT. It yields the protein CASSRFAPQISNTGELFF. V and J are TRBV19 and TRBJ2-2; D not resolved. V was trimmed by 5 bases and J by 0 bases, leaving 19 bases between them. The CDR3 runs to 18 residues. Germline-derived CDR1 and CDR2 are LNHDA and SQIVND (reference sequence).

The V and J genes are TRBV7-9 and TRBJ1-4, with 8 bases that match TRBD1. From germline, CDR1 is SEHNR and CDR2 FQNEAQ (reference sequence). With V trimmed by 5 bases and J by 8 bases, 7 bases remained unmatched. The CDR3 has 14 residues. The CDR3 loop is CASSLGQGGEKLFF. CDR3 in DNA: TGTGCCAGCAGCCTAGGACAGGGTGGGGAAAAACTGTTTTTT.

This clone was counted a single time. The CDR3 nucleotides read TGCGCCAGCAGCAGCCGGTACGGCCCCTACGAGCAGTACTTC. It translates to CASSSRYGPYEQYF. The rearrangement links TRBV5-1 to TRBJ2-7, with D unresolved. CDR3 length: 14 amino acids. Germline CDR1 reads SGHRS; CDR2 reads YFSETQ. V lost 4 bases to trimming and J lost 2 bases, with 13 bases between them.

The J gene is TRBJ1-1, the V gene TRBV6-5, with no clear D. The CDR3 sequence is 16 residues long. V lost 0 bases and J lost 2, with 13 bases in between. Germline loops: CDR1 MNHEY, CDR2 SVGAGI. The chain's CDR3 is CASSYSSFGENTEAFF. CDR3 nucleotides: TGTGCCAGCAGTTACTCCTCCTTTGGGGAAAACACTGAAGCTTTCTTT.

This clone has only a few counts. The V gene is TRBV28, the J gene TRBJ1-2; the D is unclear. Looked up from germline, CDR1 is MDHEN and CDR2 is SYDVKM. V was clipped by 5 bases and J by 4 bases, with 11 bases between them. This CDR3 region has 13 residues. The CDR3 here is CASSPPGSYGYTF. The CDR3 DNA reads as TGTGCCAGCAGTCCCCCGGGGAGCTATGGCTACACCTTC.

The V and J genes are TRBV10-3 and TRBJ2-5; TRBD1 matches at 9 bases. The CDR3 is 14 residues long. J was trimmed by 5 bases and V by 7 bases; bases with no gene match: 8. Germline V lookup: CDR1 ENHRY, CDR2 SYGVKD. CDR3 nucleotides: TGTGCCATCACGGACAGGGGCGGTCAGGAGACCCAGTACTTC. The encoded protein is CAITDRGGQETQYF.

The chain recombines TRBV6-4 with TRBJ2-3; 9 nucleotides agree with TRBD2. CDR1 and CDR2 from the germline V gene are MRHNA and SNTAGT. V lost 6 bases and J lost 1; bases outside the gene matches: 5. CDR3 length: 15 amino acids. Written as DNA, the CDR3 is TGTGCCAGCAGGGAATTAGCGGGGGGCACAGATACGCAGTATTTT. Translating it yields CASRELAGGTDTQYF.

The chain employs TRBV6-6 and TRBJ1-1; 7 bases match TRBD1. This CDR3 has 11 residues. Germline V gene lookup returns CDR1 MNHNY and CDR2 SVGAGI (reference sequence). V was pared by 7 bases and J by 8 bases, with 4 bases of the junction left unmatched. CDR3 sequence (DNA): TGTGCCAGCAACTACAGGGGCGAAGCTTTCTTT. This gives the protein CASNYRGEAFF.

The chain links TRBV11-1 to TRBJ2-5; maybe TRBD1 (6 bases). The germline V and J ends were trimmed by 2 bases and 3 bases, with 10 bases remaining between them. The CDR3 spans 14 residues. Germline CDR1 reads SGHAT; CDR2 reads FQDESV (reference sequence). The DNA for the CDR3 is TGTGCCAGCAGCTTACAGGGGTATGAAGAGACCCAGTACTTC. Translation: CASSLQGYEETQYF. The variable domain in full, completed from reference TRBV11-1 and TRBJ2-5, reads EAEVAQSPRYKITEKSQAVAFWCDPISGHATLYWYRQILGQGPELLVQFQDESVVDDSQLPKDRFSAERLKGVDSTLKIQPAELGDSAMYLCASSLQGYEETQYFGPGTRLLVL.

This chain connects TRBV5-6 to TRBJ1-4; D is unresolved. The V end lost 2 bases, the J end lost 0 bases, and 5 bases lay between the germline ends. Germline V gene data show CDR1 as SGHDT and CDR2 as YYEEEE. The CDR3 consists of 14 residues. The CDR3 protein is CASSFGATNEKLFF. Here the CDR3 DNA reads TGTGCCAGCAGCTTCGGAGCAACTAATGAAAAACTGTTTTTT.

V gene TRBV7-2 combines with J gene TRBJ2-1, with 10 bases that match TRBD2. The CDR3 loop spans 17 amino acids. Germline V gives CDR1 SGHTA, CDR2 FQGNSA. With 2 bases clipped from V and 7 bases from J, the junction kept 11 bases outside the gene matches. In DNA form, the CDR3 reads TGTGCCAGCAGCTTAAGATCAGCGGGGGGGCGGTTTAATGAGCAGTTCTTC. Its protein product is CASSLRSAGGRFNEQFF.

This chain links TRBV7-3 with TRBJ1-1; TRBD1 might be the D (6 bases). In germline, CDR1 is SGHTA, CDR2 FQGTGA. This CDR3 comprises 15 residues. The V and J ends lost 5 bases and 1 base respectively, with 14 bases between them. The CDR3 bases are TGTGCCAGCAGCCCGCAGGGGAATAGGAACACTGAAGCTTTCTTT. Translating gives CASSPQGNRNTEAFF.

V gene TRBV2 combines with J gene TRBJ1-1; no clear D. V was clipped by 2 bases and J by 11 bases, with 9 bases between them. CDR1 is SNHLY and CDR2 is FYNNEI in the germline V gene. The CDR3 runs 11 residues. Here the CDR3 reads CASSENSGAFF. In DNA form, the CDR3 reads TGTGCCAGCAGTGAAAACAGCGGGGCTTTCTTT.

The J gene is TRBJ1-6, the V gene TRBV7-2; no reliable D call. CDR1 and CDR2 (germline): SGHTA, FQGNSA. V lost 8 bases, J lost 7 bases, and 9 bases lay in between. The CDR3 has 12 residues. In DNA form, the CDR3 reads TGTGCCAGCTCCGGCGTGAATTCACCCCTCCACTTT. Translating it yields CASSGVNSPLHF. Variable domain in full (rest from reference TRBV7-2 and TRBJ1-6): GAGVSQSPSNKVTEKGKDVELRCDPISGHTALYWYRQSLGQGLEFLIYFQGNSAPDKSGLPSDRFSAERTGGSVSTLTIQRTQQEDSAVYLCASSGVNSPLHFGNGTRLTVT.